The T cell receptor beta chain described here comes from a study of T cell responses to AZD1222 COVID-19 vaccine. Looked up from germline, CDR1 is MNHEY and CDR2 is SVGAGI. V trimming: 6 bases; J trimming: 6 bases; junction bases outside the gene matches: 8. This CDR3 spans 14 amino acids. General study points: A reported finding is that nearly half of spike-specific TCRs target unmutated variant regions. Every sample of the repertoires postdated the peak T cell response. Vaccine-associated CD4 TCRs spanned spike, dominant at 160-218 and 743-854. White British donors predominated, females outnumbered males, and clonal diversity was possibly underestimated.

Using immunoSEQ multiplex PCR, the repertoire was profiled, and TCRdb retains in-frame clones only, with some absent. The profile shows 130,000 or so clones, around 89% of them singletons. In regard to this clone: Its antigen remains unidentified.

The sample was peripheral blood, taken on day 0 of MenACWY control vaccination. The source of this sequence is an adult in good health. V gene TRBV6-5 combines with J gene TRBJ2-7, with 10 nucleotides matching TRBD1. CDR3 protein: CASSQPGQGTEQYF. The CDR3 nucleotides read TGTGCCAGCAGCCAGCCGGGACAGGGGACCGAGCAGTACTTC.